This T cell receptor beta chain derives from a study of response to subunit inactivated influenza vaccine. Study results and limitations: Authors suggested that a seasonal influenza vaccination recruits few new T cells each time.

The junction had 3 bases not matched to a gene; V was cut back by 4 bases and J by 1 base. The germline V gene encodes CDR1 MNHNS and CDR2 SASEGT. The CDR3 consists of 15 residues. MiXCR, run by TCRdb on the RT-PCR reads, gives a single entry per CDR3 protein. The sample yields a few hundred thousand distinct CDR3 sequences, roughly a fifth seen once. As regards this clonotype: Its cognate antigen is unknown.

This receptor was obtained from a man aged 45 to 70 who received an inactivated influenza vaccine. Sequencing used PBMCs from blood, obtained approximately 22 months after vaccination. The genes are TRBV6-1 and TRBJ1-3; 8 nucleotides align to TRBD1. CDR3 region: CASSGDRGSGNTIYF. The CDR3 DNA is TGTGCCAGCAGTGGAGACAGGGGATCTGGAAACACCATATATTTT.